This T cell receptor (beta chain) was sequenced for a study of T cell changes during pregnancy in multiple sclerosis (dated by TCRdb to between 2017 and 2020). Describing the broader study: The study looked at changes in the T cell repertoire across pregnancy in women with multiple sclerosis.

In the case of this clone: The antigen it binds to is not known. Within one base of it there is no much larger clone, and no base qualities were kept. In the same sample, other DNA sequences code for this CDR3.

Receptor amplification or capture employed the immunoSEQ multiplex PCR assay. TCRdb holds this immuneACCESS table with in-frame rearrangements only. Some clones are missing; in checked studies, unresolved V genes explain under half, and the rest has no known cause. This sample lists about 46,000 clones; roughly 93% were detected once. The top ten hold less than 5% of the sample. Cut back by 1 base and 4 bases, the V and J ends lie 5 bases apart. Including cysteine and phenylalanine, the CDR3 has 13 amino acids. Only the CDR3 DNA stays, 39 bases, in frame from base 1. The germline V gene encodes CDR1 LNHDA and CDR2 SQIVND (reference sequence).

The V and J genes are TRBV19 and TRBJ2-1, with no confidently assigned D gene. The receptor comes from a female donor with multiple sclerosis, enrolled in a pregnancy study. Source: CD8+ T cells from peripheral blood mononuclear cells, taken in the first trimester of pregnancy. The encoded CDR3 is CASSIAGYNEQFF. The base sequence is TGTGCCAGTAGTATAGCCGGGTACAATGAGCAGTTCTTC. This CDR3, with the reference TRBV19 and TRBJ2-1 proteins standing in past its ends, gives the full variable domain DGGITQSPKYLFRKEGQNVTLSCEQNLNHDAMYWYRQDPGQGLRLIYYSQIVNDFQKGDIAEGYSVSREKKESFPLTVTSAQKNPTAFYLCASSIAGYNEQFFGPGTRLTVL.